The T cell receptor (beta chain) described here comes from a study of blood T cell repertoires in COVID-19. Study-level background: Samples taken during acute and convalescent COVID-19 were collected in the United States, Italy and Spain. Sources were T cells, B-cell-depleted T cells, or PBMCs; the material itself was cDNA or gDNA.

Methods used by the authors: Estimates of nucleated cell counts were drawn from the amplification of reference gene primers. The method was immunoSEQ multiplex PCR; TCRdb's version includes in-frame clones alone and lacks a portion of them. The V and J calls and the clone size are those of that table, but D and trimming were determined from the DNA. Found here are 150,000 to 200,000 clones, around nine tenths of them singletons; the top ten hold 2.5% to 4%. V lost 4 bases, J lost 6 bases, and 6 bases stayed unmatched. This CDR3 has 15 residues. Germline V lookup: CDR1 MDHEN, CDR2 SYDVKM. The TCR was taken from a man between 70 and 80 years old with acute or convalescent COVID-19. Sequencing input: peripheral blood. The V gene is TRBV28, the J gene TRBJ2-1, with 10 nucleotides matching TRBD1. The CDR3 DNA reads TGTGCCAGCAGTTCCTCCGGGACAGGGGCCAATGAGCAGTTCTTC. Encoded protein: CASSSSGTGANEQFF.